The 18 T cell receptor beta chains reported below all come from one sample, sequenced in a study of neurological immune-mediated disorders. TCRdb re-called the 5' RACE reads with MiXCR, one entry per CDR3 protein. The sample shows more than 75,000 distinct CDR3 sequences, around 4% of them seen only once. The time point here: longitudinal time-point 3. Specimen: PBMCs. The receptor set was obtained from a woman between 55 and 75 years old with multiple sclerosis.

The V call is TRBV7-8, the J call TRBJ1-4, with 9 nucleotides matching TRBD1. The germline CDR1 and CDR2 sequences are SGHVS and FQNEAQ. The CDR3 spans 15 residues. J was trimmed by 9 bases and V by 5 bases; bases with no gene match: 10. CDR3 sequence reads: CASSVTRDRAQKLFF. The DNA of the CDR3 is TGTGCCAGCAGCGTTACCCGGGACAGGGCCCAAAAACTGTTTTTT. Together with reference TRBV7-8 and TRBJ1-4, the CDR3 gives the full variable domain: GAGVSQSPRYKVAKRGQDVALRCDPISGHVSLFWYQQALGQGPEFLTYFQNEAQLDKSGLPSDRFFAERPEGSVSTLKIQRTQQEDSAVYLCASSVTRDRAQKLFFGSGTQLSVL.

Concerning this clonotype: A read error may be the cause here, since a much bigger clone is one base away. The chain employs TRBV27 and TRBJ2-4; 9 nucleotides align to TRBD2. The ends lost 8 bases at V and 9 bases at J; junction bases unmatched: 11. Germline V gene sequence: CDR1 MNHEY, CDR2 SMNVEV (reference sequence). The CDR3 is 14 residues long. CDR3 sequence: CASRKLAGDGIQYF. The DNA of the CDR3 is TGTGCCAGCCGGAAATTAGCGGGGGATGGCATTCAGTACTTC.

This clonotype was seen ten or more times. The CDR3 region has the DNA TGTGCCAGCAGCCAAGGCGATAATTCACCCCTCCACTTT. Translation gives CASSQGDNSPLHF. The genes are TRBV3-1 and TRBJ1-6, with D unclear. This CDR3 comprises 13 residues. Per the germline V gene, CDR1 is LGHDT and CDR2 is YNNKEL (reference sequence). Between the trimmed V and J ends, which lost 1 base and 5 bases, there was a span of 3 bases.

This clonotype was found many times. The V call is TRBV5-1, the J call TRBJ1-1; TRBD1 is a possible D gene (6 bases). The CDR3 contains 16 residues. Germline CDR1 and CDR2: SGHRS and YFSETQ. Trimming took off 0 bases at V and 4 bases at J, with 16 bases between the two ends. The CDR3 region is CASSLDTGGLGTEAFF. Here the CDR3 DNA reads TGCGCCAGCAGCTTGGACACCGGGGGGCTGGGCACTGAAGCTTTCTTT.

This clonotype was seen at least ten times. V is TRBV18 and J is TRBJ2-7; 10 nucleotides agree with TRBD2. There are 18 residues in the CDR3. Germline V gene lookup returns CDR1 KGHSH and CDR2 LQKENI. J was trimmed by 6 bases and V by 0 bases; bases with no gene match: 14. DNA for the CDR3: TGTGCCAGCTCACCACCGGGGCTAGCGGGGGTCCGGGAAGGCGAGCAGTACTTC. Its translation is CASSPPGLAGVREGEQYF.

In its sample, this clonotype was seen many times. The chain has TRBV20-1 and TRBJ1-4; D not certain. Germline lookup yields CDR1 DFQATT and CDR2 SNEGSKA (reference sequence). This CDR3 comprises 14 residues. The germline V and J ends were trimmed by 6 bases and 0 bases, with 11 bases remaining between them. This CDR3 reads CSADDLPTNEKLFF. CDR3 coding DNA: TGCAGTGCCGATGACTTGCCAACTAATGAAAAACTGTTTTTT.

This clonotype has a count of ten or more. V and J are TRBV7-9 and TRBJ1-5; 10 bases map to TRBD1. Per germline, CDR1 SEHNR and CDR2 FQNEAQ (reference sequence). The CDR3 has 16 residues. With V trimmed by 1 base and J by 2 bases, 2 bases remained unmatched. CDR3: CASSLGQGAGNQPQHF. CDR3 in DNA: TGTGCCAGCAGCTTAGGACAGGGGGCAGGCAATCAGCCCCAGCATTTT.

In this sample, this clonotype turned up many times. The chain recombines TRBV28 with TRBJ2-1, with D unclear. V dropped 3 bases and J dropped 0 bases, with 9 bases sitting between them. From germline, CDR1 is MDHEN and CDR2 SYDVKM. The CDR3 has 15 amino acids. The CDR3 bases are TGTGCCAGCAGTTTCGTACGAAGCTCCTACAATGAGCAGTTCTTC. Translated, it gives CASSFVRSSYNEQFF.

This clonotype was observed many times. The rearrangement joins TRBV29-1 to TRBJ2-5; TRBD2 matches 8 bases. Germline CDR1 and CDR2: SQVTM and ANQGSEA. The CDR3 is 12 amino acids. The DNA of the CDR3 is TGCACCGGGGGGGAACATCGAGAGACCCAGTACTTC. This gives the protein CTGGEHRETQYF.

In this sample, this clonotype turned up many times. The chain joins TRBV6-5 to TRBJ2-1; D gene uncertain. Germline V gives CDR1 MNHEY, CDR2 SVGAGI. Trimming left V 8 bases short and J 9 bases short, with 8 bases between. The CDR3 sequence is 10 residues long. This chain's CDR3 is CASGVVEQFF. CDR3 nucleotides: TGTGCCAGCGGCGTTGTTGAGCAGTTCTTC.

This clonotype was seen only a few times. This chain connects TRBV6-1 to TRBJ2-7, with no clear D. Between the trimmed V and J ends, which lost 6 bases and 7 bases, there was a span of 16 bases. The germline CDR1 and CDR2 sequences are MNHNS and SASEGT. The CDR3 totals 13 residues. The CDR3 region is CASSPLGPVEQYF. The CDR3 bases are TGTGCCAGCAGCCCCCTAGGTCCCGTGGAGCAGTACTTC.

This clonotype was recorded at least ten times. This sequence joins TRBV27 and TRBJ1-1; the D is unclear. This CDR3 has 15 residues. In germline, CDR1 is MNHEY, CDR2 SMNVEV (reference sequence). Trimming pared 8 bases from V and 1 base from J, leaving 17 bases between. DNA for the CDR3: TGTGCCAGCCTCCCCCTTACACCGGCGAACACTGAAGCTTTCTTT. As protein: CASLPLTPANTEAFF.

The table lists this clonotype with many counts. This chain joins TRBV28 and TRBJ1-2; 7 positions match TRBD1. The CDR3 runs 14 residues. Germline V gene data show CDR1 as MDHEN and CDR2 as SYDVKM. The J segment lost 7 bases and the V segment lost 2 bases, leaving 7 bases of the junction unmatched. CDR3 protein: CASSLHRQGIGYTF. The DNA for the CDR3 is TGTGCCAGCAGTTTACACAGACAGGGAATTGGCTACACCTTC.

The sample holds many counts of this clonotype. This sequence joins TRBV5-1 and TRBJ2-7, with TRBD1 matching over 7 bases. The V gene's germline CDR1 is SGHRS and CDR2 YFSETQ. The J segment lost 2 bases and the V segment lost 3 bases, leaving 5 bases of the junction unmatched. This CDR3 has 14 amino acids. CDR3 in amino acids: CASSSGTATYEQYF. CDR3 bases: TGCGCCAGCAGCTCCGGGACAGCAACCTACGAGCAGTACTTC.

This clonotype was counted at least ten times. The chain carries TRBV27 and TRBJ2-3; possibly TRBD2 for D (6 bases). Deletions cut 4 bases from V and 4 bases from J, with 12 bases between. The CDR3 sequence is 14 residues long. Germline V gene data show CDR1 as MNHEY and CDR2 as SMNVEV (reference sequence). In DNA, the CDR3 is TGTGCCAGCAGTTACCTGGGAGGACCAGATACGCAGTATTTT. Residues: CASSYLGGPDTQYF.

Ten or more counts support this clonotype. The J gene is TRBJ2-1, the V gene TRBV24-1; a weak D match, TRBD1 (6 bases). Trimming stripped 5 bases from V and 0 bases from J, with 13 bases between. The germline CDR1 and CDR2 sequences are KGHDR and SFDVKD. This CDR3 spans 16 amino acids. In nucleotides, the CDR3 is TGTGCCACCAGTGCTACCAGGGGAGCCTCCTACAATGAGCAGTTCTTC. It specifies CATSATRGASYNEQFF.

This clonotype was picked up many times. This chain links TRBV12-3 or TRBV12-4 with TRBJ2-1; 8 nucleotides agree with TRBD2. V was clipped by 5 bases and J by 5 bases; unmatched bases: 8. CDR3 length equals 15 residues. The CDR3 loop is CASSPPPGGNNEQFF. The CDR3 region has the DNA TGTGCCAGCAGTCCTCCCCCGGGGGGGAACAATGAGCAGTTCTTC.

This clonotype was counted many times. The chain is built from TRBV5-1 and TRBJ2-5; 8 positions match TRBD2. CDR3 length: 14 amino acids. Trimming cost V 4 bases and J 4 bases; bases outside gene matches: 6. Looked up from germline, CDR1 is SGHRS and CDR2 is YFSETQ. In DNA, the CDR3 is TGCGCCAGCAGCGACACGGGGGGGCCAGAGACCCAGTACTTC. It encodes CASSDTGGPETQYF.